This TCR beta chain was sequenced for a study of identical twins. V dropped 0 bases and J dropped 8; count of bases not matched to a gene: 6. Germline CDR1 and CDR2: LGHNA and YNFKEQ. The CDR3 is 16 residues long. Template switching (which added a universal primer site) was used, and cDNA carried unique molecular identifiers. TCRdb reanalysed the 5' RACE reads using MiXCR and keeps one entry per CDR3 protein. Seen here are 570,000 or so distinct CDR3 sequences, just under 10% observed once, and the top ten hold 2.5% to 3.5%. Study findings and constraints: Part of the zero-insertion signal could reflect confounding by invariant MAIT and iNKT cells. Models predicted less out-of-frame TCR alpha sharing in monozygotic twins than was found.

Comment on this clonotype: The antigen is not known.

The same data also went into a second study, on yellow fever vaccine responses in identical twins.

The V and J genes are TRBV4-2 and TRBJ2-1, with 11 bases lining up with TRBD2. This sequence was found in a young woman in good health. Sequencing used PBMCs. In nucleotides, the CDR3 is TGTGCCAGCAGCCAAGAGGCTAGCGGGAGGCTTTATGAGCAGTTCTTC. Its translation: CASSQEASGRLYEQFF.